Described below is a single T cell receptor beta chain sequence and its context. PBMCs were collected from a roughly 9.7 ml volume of fresh peripheral blood. This sample was included in a study of T cells in Graves' hyperthyroidism and ophthalmopathy. The investigators amplified TCR beta CDR3 regions from RNA transcripts. The HTBI set primed first-round TCR CDR3 RT-PCR. TCRdb re-called the multiplex PCR reads with MiXCR, one entry per CDR3 protein. Among some 700,000 distinct CDR3 sequences listed, around 15% were seen once. This sequence originates from a man in his fifties with Graves' hyperthyroidism. The specimen was blood.

The CDR3 nucleotides read TGTGCCAGCTCACCCGGACAGGGAGAAAACATTCAGTACTTC. Translating gives CASSPGQGENIQYF. The V and J genes are TRBV18 and TRBJ2-4; TRBD1 matches 8 bases. This CDR3 is built from 14 residues. Germline loops: CDR1 KGHSH, CDR2 LQKENI. Trimming at V came to 3 bases and at J to 5 bases, leaving 3 bases not matched to a gene.